This TCR beta chain was sequenced in a study of shared clonotypes between healthy human individuals. Study conclusions and caveats: Unshared clonotypes carried lower generation probabilities than those common to all four donors.

This clone was counted a few times. Its target is not known. V was clipped by 3 bases and J by 7 bases; unmatched bases: 6. This CDR3 region has 16 residues. Looked up from germline, CDR1 is MDHEN and CDR2 is SYDVKM. Only in-frame clones appear in the TCRdb table, and some are missing; sequencing was by immunoSEQ multiplex PCR. The repertoire has 2 million to 3 million clones, roughly 93% of them found once; the top ten carry approximately 0.36%. Those who donated, Caucasian adults without exception, all lived in Nashville, Tennessee. The authors divided CD4+ cells into CD45RA+ naive and CD45RA-negative memory subsets.

Sequences were obtained from naive CD4+ T cells from PBMCs. As for subset: CD45RA+ positively selected. The rearrangement joins TRBV28 to TRBJ2-2, with 12 positions matching TRBD1. The clonotype originates from a man aged 18 to 29 in good health. Some clones in this sample may be carry-over from other donors' samples. CDR3 amino acids: CASSLPGQGAGGELFF. In DNA form, the CDR3 reads TGTGCCAGCAGTTTGCCGGGACAGGGGGCCGGCGGGGAGCTGTTTTTT.